This section outlines one T cell receptor (beta chain) sequence together with its context. The antigen remains undetermined. TCRdb independently ran MiXCR on the reads; one entry per CDR3 protein. Of some 320,000 distinct CDR3 sequences listed, 9% to 9.5% were seen once; the top ten hold 3.5% to 4.5%. These data belong to a study of T cell repertoires in cytomegalovirus infection. Study-level findings and limits: HLA-C-restricted CMV clonotypes gave the most frequent clonotype in two of eight donors.

The TCR sequence derives from a human donor in good health (CMV status not recorded). Some clones in this sample may be carry-over from other donors' samples. Source material: PBMCs.

The chain's CDR3 is CSVVEGYGYTF. DNA for the CDR3: TGCAGCGTTGTCGAGGGGTATGGCTACACCTTC. V and J are TRBV29-1 and TRBJ1-2, with a weak D call TRBD1 (5 bases). Per the germline V gene, CDR1 is SQVTM and CDR2 is ANQGSEA. V was shortened by 4 bases and J by 5 bases, with 8 bases between the two germline ends. The CDR3 is 11 amino acids.